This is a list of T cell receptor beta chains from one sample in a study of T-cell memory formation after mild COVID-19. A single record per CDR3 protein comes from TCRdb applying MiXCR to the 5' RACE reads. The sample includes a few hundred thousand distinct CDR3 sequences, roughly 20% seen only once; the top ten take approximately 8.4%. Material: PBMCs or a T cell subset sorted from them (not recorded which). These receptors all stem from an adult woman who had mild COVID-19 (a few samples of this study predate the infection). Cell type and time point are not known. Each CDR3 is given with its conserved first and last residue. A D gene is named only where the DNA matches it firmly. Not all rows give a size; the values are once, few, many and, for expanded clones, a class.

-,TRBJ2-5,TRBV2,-,CASGGTKGRETQYF,TGTGCCAGCGGGGGGACAAAGGGGAGAGAGACCCAGTACTTC
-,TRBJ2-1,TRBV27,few,CASRVQTGGSYNEQFF,TGTGCCAGCAGAGTACAGACCGGAGGCTCCTACAATGAGCAGTTCTTC
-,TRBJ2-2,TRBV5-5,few,CASSLAQPGELFF,TGTGCCAGCAGCTTGGCTCAGCCCGGGGAGCTGTTTTTT
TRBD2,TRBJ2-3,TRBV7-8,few,CANRRWRGGGEPTDTQYF,TGTGCCAACCGGAGGTGGCGGGGGGGCGGGGAGCCCACAGATACGCAGTATTTT
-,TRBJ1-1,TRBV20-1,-,CSARTPGGDTEAFF,TGCAGTGCTAGAACCCCGGGGGGGGACACTGAAGCTTTCTTT
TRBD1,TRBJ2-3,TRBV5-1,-,CASSIGTVPSTDTQYF,TGCGCCAGCAGCATCGGGACAGTCCCTAGCACAGATACGCAGTATTTT
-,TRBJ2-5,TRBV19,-,CASSLDHGVNSQYF,TGTGCCAGTAGTCTCGATCACGGGGTTAATTCCCAGTACTTC
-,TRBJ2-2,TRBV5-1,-,CASSRDRPGELFF,TGCGCCAGCAGCCGAGACAGGCCCGGGGAGCTGTTTTTT
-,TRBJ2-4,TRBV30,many,CAWSGTFPAQNIQYF,TGTGCCTGGAGTGGGACCTTCCCTGCCCAAAACATTCAGTACTTC
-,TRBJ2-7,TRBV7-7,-,CASSSIQGDEQYF,TGTGCCAGCAGCTCAATCCAGGGTGACGAGCAGTACTTC
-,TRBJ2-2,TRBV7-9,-,CASSQRLGVETNTGELFF,TGTGCCAGCAGCCAGCGGTTAGGTGTAGAAACGAACACCGGGGAGCTGTTTTTT
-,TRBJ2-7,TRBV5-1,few,CASSSSPPTYEQYF,TGCGCCAGCAGCTCATCGCCGCCCACCTACGAGCAGTACTTC
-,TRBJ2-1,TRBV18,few,CASSPTLQGRDNEQFF,TGTGCCAGCTCACCTACCCTGCAGGGAAGGGACAATGAGCAGTTCTTC
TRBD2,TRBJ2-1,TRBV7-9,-,CASSLRASGIYNEQFF,TGTGCCAGCAGCCTCCGGGCTAGCGGGATCTACAATGAGCAGTTCTTC
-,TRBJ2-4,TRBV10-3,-,CAISESGWGNIQYF,TGTGCCATCAGTGAGTCCGGCTGGGGGAACATTCAGTACTTC
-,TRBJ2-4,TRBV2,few,CASNIKNIQYF,TGTGCCAGCAATATTAAAAACATTCAGTACTTC
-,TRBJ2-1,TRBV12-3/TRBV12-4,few,CASRHGWGGPNEQFF,TGTGCCAGCAGGCATGGGTGGGGGGGCCCGAATGAGCAGTTCTTC
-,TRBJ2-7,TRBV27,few,CASGDVTTYEQYF,TGTGCCAGCGGTGACGTTACTACCTACGAGCAGTACTTC
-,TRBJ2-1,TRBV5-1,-,CASSLAQGLGEQFF,TGCGCCAGCAGCTTGGCTCAGGGGTTGGGGGAGCAGTTCTTC
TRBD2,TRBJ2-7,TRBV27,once,CASRRGGRPYEQYF,TGTGCCAGCAGGCGGGGGGGCCGACCCTACGAGCAGTACTTC